This T cell receptor beta chain came from a study of shared clonotypes between healthy human individuals. Study context: Every donor yielded three CD4 naive, three CD4 memory, two CD8 naive and one CD8 memory plate.

The germline V gene has CDR1 SGHVS and CDR2 FQNEAQ. This CDR3 contains 16 residues. The germline V and J ends were trimmed by 4 bases and 8 bases, with 21 bases remaining between them. Study-wide points: Shared across a few donors were roughly 4.7% of the naive CD4 clonotypes.

Produced via immunoSEQ multiplex PCR; TCRdb's table is partial and in-frame only. The data show about 800,000 clones, with roughly 96% seen just once and less than 0.25% held by the top ten. CD45RO-negative, CCR7-selected cells formed the naive CD8 fraction, which excluded terminally differentiated effector memory CD45RA+ cells. To note about this clone: Its antigen is not known.

This clonotype was obtained from a man aged 25 to 45 in good health. The sample comprised naive CD8+ T cells sorted from blood. V is TRBV7-8 and J is TRBJ2-1, with D perhaps matching TRBD2 (6 bases). CDR3 loop: CASSSRGRDSSDEQFF. The DNA of the CDR3 is TGTGCCAGCAGCTCAAGAGGGCGGGACTCCTCAGATGAGCAGTTCTTC.